The 19 T cell receptor beta chains below were found in one sample sequenced in a study of shared clonotypes between healthy human individuals (TCRdb year 2020). Libraries were made using the immunoSEQ multiplex PCR assay. TCRdb retrieved this table from immuneACCESS and kept in-frame rearrangements only. Not all clones are present; in checked studies, unresolved V genes account for under half, and no reason is known for the remainder. Present in this sample are over a million clones, just under 99% of which were seen just once. Of the sample, about 0.35% is held by the ten largest clones. The sample was naive CD4+ T cells sorted from blood. The cell subset or site label here, explained by the study, means: CD45RA+ positively selected. All receptors derive from a man aged 25-45 years in good health.

This chain links TRBV9 with TRBJ2-1, with 9 bases matching TRBD2. Trimming at V came to 2 bases and at J to 0 bases, leaving 6 bases not matched to a gene. The V gene's germline CDR1 is SGDLS and CDR2 YYNGEE. The CDR3 has 17 residues. This CDR3 is CASSVRLAEYSYNEQFF. CDR3 bases: TGTGCCAGCAGCGTTAGACTAGCGGAGTACTCCTACAATGAGCAGTTCTTC. Complete variable domain (other parts from reference TRBV9 and TRBJ2-1): DSGVTQTPKHLITATGQRVTLRCSPRSGDLSVYWYQQSLDQGLQFLIQYYNGEERAKGNILERFSAQQFPDLHSELNLSSLELGDSALYFCASSVRLAEYSYNEQFFGPGTRLTVL.

The chain joins TRBV9 to TRBJ1-4, with D perhaps TRBD1 (5 bases). The V end was cut by 3 bases, the J end by 5 bases, with 17 bases between. CDR3 size: 16 residues. Germline V CDR1 and CDR2: SGDLS, YYNGEE. CDR3 loop: CASSGRDAGRNEKLFF. The CDR3 region has the DNA TGTGCCAGCAGCGGTAGGGACGCAGGGAGAAATGAAAAACTGTTTTTT.

The chain joins TRBV5-1 to TRBJ2-7, with 7 bases identical to TRBD2. CDR3 length: 14 residues. Germline V gives CDR1 SGHRS, CDR2 YFSETQ. The J segment lost 5 bases and the V segment lost 4 bases, leaving 9 bases of the junction unmatched. CDR3 nucleotide sequence: TGCGCCAGCAGCCCTGGGGGGGATCTCCACGAGCAGTACTTC. It translates to CASSPGGDLHEQYF.

The chain uses TRBV29-1 and TRBJ2-2; D is ambiguous. The CDR3 is made up of 13 amino acids. Germline CDR1 reads SQVTM; CDR2 reads ANQGSEA. With 1 base removed from V and 6 bases from J, the gap between germline ends came to 9 bases. The CDR3 DNA sequence: TGCAGCGTTGAAGGATCGGCGCCCGGGGAGCTGTTTTTT. It specifies CSVEGSAPGELFF.

The rearrangement links TRBV5-4 to TRBJ2-1, with a weak D call TRBD2 (5 bases). V shed 0 bases and J shed 8 bases, with 12 bases lying between them. This CDR3 has 14 amino acids. Germline values: CDR1 SGHNT, CDR2 YYREEE (reference sequence). The CDR3 DNA reads as TGTGCCAGCAGCTTGGCCTCTAATAGCGATGAGCAGTTCTTC. This sequence encodes CASSLASNSDEQFF.

This sequence joins TRBV5-5 and TRBJ2-7; 7 nucleotides align to TRBD1. The CDR3 is 14 residues long. The germline gives CDR1 SGHKS, CDR2 YYEKEE (reference sequence). Germline trimming cut 2 bases from V and 4 bases from J; bases unmatched to any gene: 6. The CDR3 sequence: CASSFWDSPYEQYF. CDR3 DNA: TGTGCCAGCAGCTTCTGGGACAGTCCGTACGAGCAGTACTTC.

The J gene is TRBJ2-1, the V gene TRBV5-4; 10 positions match TRBD2. In germline, CDR1 is SGHNT, CDR2 YYREEE (reference sequence). V gave up 2 bases and J gave up 8 bases; unmatched junction bases: 4. This CDR3 has 14 amino acids. CDR3 amino acids: CASSFTGTSDEQFF. CDR3 DNA: TGTGCCAGCAGCTTCACCGGGACTAGCGATGAGCAGTTCTTC.

The chain employs TRBV9 and TRBJ2-5; TRBD2 aligns across 8 bases. The CDR3 spans 14 residues. The V segment lost 4 bases and the J segment 7 bases; nucleotides outside the gene matches: 9. Germline assignment: CDR1 SGDLS and CDR2 YYNGEE. Here the CDR3 DNA reads TGTGCCAGCAGCCGGGGACTAGAGGTTGGGACCCAGTACTTC. Translating gives CASSRGLEVGTQYF.

The rearrangement uses TRBV28 and TRBJ1-2, with a weak D call TRBD1 (6 bases). The germline gives CDR1 MDHEN, CDR2 SYDVKM. The CDR3 is made up of 15 amino acids. V was clipped by 3 bases and J by 0 bases, with 11 bases between them. In DNA form, the CDR3 reads TGTGCCAGCAGTTTTGACAGGTTATCTAACTATGGCTACACCTTC. This sequence encodes CASSFDRLSNYGYTF.

This chain connects TRBV6-1 to TRBJ2-1; tentatively, D is TRBD1 (6 bases). Germline CDR1 reads MNHNS; CDR2 reads SASEGT. The length of the CDR3 is 14 residues. With 7 bases removed from V and 13 bases from J, the gap between germline ends came to 23 bases. CDR3 sequence (DNA): TGTGCCAGCATAGCCGAGCTCATCCCACAGGGTCAGTTCTTC. As protein: CASIAELIPQGQFF.

The chain links TRBV13 to TRBJ2-3; 8 bases agree with TRBD2. There are 16 residues in the CDR3. The V and J ends lost 2 bases and 1 base, in that order; junction bases with no gene match: 5. From germline, CDR1 is PRHDT and CDR2 FYEKMQ (reference sequence). The CDR3 nucleotides read TGTGCCAGCAGCTTATATCCAGCGGGGGGCACAGATACGCAGTATTTT. Encoded protein: CASSLYPAGGTDTQYF.

This rearrangement joins TRBV15 to TRBJ2-7; 10 bases fit TRBD2. Germline V gives CDR1 LNHNV, CDR2 YYDKDF (reference sequence). There are 15 residues in the CDR3. Germline trimming cut 1 base from V and 4 bases from J; bases unmatched to any gene: 4. The CDR3 loop reads CATSRASGRGYEQYF. The CDR3, as DNA: TGTGCCACCAGCAGAGCTAGCGGGAGAGGGTACGAGCAGTACTTC.

V is TRBV6-5 and J is TRBJ2-7, with 7 bases lining up with TRBD2. Germline trimming cut 1 base from V and 1 base from J; bases unmatched to any gene: 4. CDR3 size: 15 residues. Germline CDR1 reads MNHEY; CDR2 reads SVGAGI. The CDR3: CASSYFRTSSYEQYF. CDR3 nucleotides: TGTGCCAGCAGTTACTTTAGGACTAGTTCCTACGAGCAGTACTTC.

On this clone: Other DNA sequences in the same sample also yield this CDR3. The gene calls are TRBV18 and TRBJ1-5; D unresolved. Germline lookup yields CDR1 KGHSH and CDR2 LQKENI. The V end lost 0 bases, the J end lost 7 bases, and 7 bases lay between the germline ends. The CDR3 is 13 residues long. The chain's CDR3 is CASSPPGGQPQHF. Written as DNA, the CDR3 is TGTGCCAGCTCACCACCGGGCGGACAGCCCCAGCATTTT. Full variable domain (missing parts from reference TRBV18 and TRBJ1-5): NAGVMQNPRHLVRRRGQEARLRCSPMKGHSHVYWYRQLPEEGLKFMVYLQKENIIDESGMPKERFSAEFPKEGPSILRIQQVVRGDSAAYFCASSPPGGQPQHFGDGTRLSIL.

V is TRBV11-2 and J is TRBJ2-3; no reliable D call. CDR3 size: 12 residues. Germline CDR1 is SGHAT and CDR2 is FQNNGV. V was shortened by 6 bases and J by 14 bases, with 18 bases between the two germline ends. CDR3 DNA sequence: TGTGCCAGCAGTCCCAATATGGTTTCATCGTATTTT. Its translation is CASSPNMVSSYF.

The chain is built from TRBV9 and TRBJ1-4; weak D call: TRBD1 (5 bases). CDR1 is SGDLS, CDR2 YYNGEE, per germline. The V end lost 4 bases, the J end lost 10 bases, and 14 bases lay between the germline ends. The CDR3 loop spans 13 amino acids. CDR3 nucleotide sequence: TGTGCCAGCAGCCCCAATGGGGGAGTAAAACTGTTTTTT. Translated, it gives CASSPNGGVKLFF. The full variable domain, its missing parts supplied by reference TRBV9 and TRBJ1-4, is DSGVTQTPKHLITATGQRVTLRCSPRSGDLSVYWYQQSLDQGLQFLIQYYNGEERAKGNILERFSAQQFPDLHSELNLSSLELGDSALYFCASSPNGGVKLFFGSGTQLSVL.

This clone appeared a single time. This chain joins TRBV27 and TRBJ2-6, with 10 bases identical to TRBD1. There are 17 residues in the CDR3. The V and J ends lost 6 bases and 4 bases, in that order; junction bases with no gene match: 9. Germline CDR1 is MNHEY and CDR2 is SMNVEV (reference sequence). In DNA form, the CDR3 reads TGTGCCAGCAGCTCGGGACAGGGGTTGGGAGGGGCCAACGTCCTGACTTTC. It codes for CASSSGQGLGGANVLTF.

The chain employs TRBV6-1 and TRBJ2-6; no definite D call. CDR1 MNHNS and CDR2 SASEGT come from the germline V gene. The CDR3 totals 14 residues. The V gene lost 7 bases and the J gene lost 1 base, with 8 bases spanning the gap. CDR3 DNA sequence: TGTGCCAGCACGCCAGTTTCTGGGGCCAACGTCCTGACTTTC. Translating it yields CASTPVSGANVLTF.

The chain couples TRBV7-2 to TRBJ2-1; D remains ambiguous. The CDR3 has 16 amino acids. Trimming removed 4 bases from V and 6 bases from J, with 19 bases in between. From germline, CDR1 is SGHTA and CDR2 FQGNSA. The CDR3 is CASSSRRRLQGNEQFF. CDR3 bases: TGTGCCAGCAGCTCCCGGCGACGGTTGCAAGGCAATGAGCAGTTCTTC. Full variable domain (remainder filled in from reference TRBV7-2 and TRBJ2-1): GAGVSQSPSNKVTEKGKDVELRCDPISGHTALYWYRQSLGQGLEFLIYFQGNSAPDKSGLPSDRFSAERTGGSVSTLTIQRTQQEDSAVYLCASSSRRRLQGNEQFFGPGTRLTVL.